This T cell receptor (beta chain) was profiled in a study of T cells in women clearing cervical HPV infection (dated by TCRdb to the late 2010s). Concerning the study at large: The cases were about 25 women with histologically confirmed HPV16-related CIN3 or worse, and 2 of these cases were invasive cancers. The approximately 25 controls were women who cleared a single incident HPV16 infection within 12 months without developing precancer or cancer. Blood from cases was collected at the visit at which the lesion was first identified, whereas blood from controls was collected once infection was no longer detected. Among cases, blood sampling occurred a median of roughly 160 days after lesion detection, with an interquartile range of about 80 to 210 days. Since HLA typing was available for only a few women, HLA type could not be ruled out as a confounder. Nested within Costa Rica's Guanacaste HPV Natural History Study, an exploratory proof-of-principle case-control study compared TCR repertoires across cervical HPV16 outcomes. Cases and controls were matched on age within five years and on year of sample collection. Cases had a median age of about 35 years and controls had a median age of about 41, with no significant differences in baseline characteristics. In the parent cohort, around 9,500 women aged 18 or older were enrolled in Guanacaste, Costa Rica, during about 1992 to 1994 and were followed for six to seven years. Quality controls consisted of five blinded duplicates per group, for a total of approximately 60 samples made up of about 50 participants and around ten replicates. Study-wide findings and limitations: TCR repertoire richness was significantly higher in CIN3+ cases than in controls across sequencing depths, while evenness did not differ. Random forest classifiers combining richness and V gene abundances distinguished cases from controls with an estimated AUC of just under 0.85. Because the number of T cells in each sample was unknown, differences in richness could reflect differing T-cell content rather than repertoire biology. The cross-sectional design could not show whether the associations came before the infection or were a result of it, and neither effector/memory subsets nor HPV-specific T cells were isolated.

Of note for this clone: Its specific antigen is unknown.

Every participant had a single incident cervical HPV16 infection, and prevalent HPV16 infections were excluded. Cervical HPV DNA was detected by MY09/MY11 PCR, and genotyping was performed by dot-blot hybridization. Fifteen mL of heparinized blood were centrifuged, and the buffy coat was split into aliquots, frozen at -30 degrees C, and then kept at -80 degrees C. QIAGEN kits were used to extract genomic DNA from buffy coat specimens. TCR beta CDR3 regions were amplified by multiplex PCR from an average of about 1,300 ng genomic DNA per sample using the immunoSEQ assay. To correct primer bias, the assay used a complete synthetic TCR repertoire to set an amplification baseline. The amplicons were sequenced using the Illumina platform. The study's own analysis went as follows. Sequences were error-corrected by clustering with frequency ratios and a modified nearest-neighbor algorithm, then analyzed in the immunoSEQ Analyzer with IMGT gene definitions. At each rarefaction depth, TCR richness and evenness were averaged across 20 rarefaction repeats, and any sample with fewer sequences than the depth was left out. Relative abundances of V, D and J genes were compared between groups using Wilcoxon rank sum tests, with FDR correction applied. In the blinded duplicates, the intraclass correlation was nearly 96% for TCR richness and averaged 76.4% across approximately 60 gene segments. The table comes from immuneACCESS by way of TCRdb, which keeps in-frame sequences with V and J called. Part of the clones is missing from these tables; in studies checked, under half for an unresolved V gene and the rest for unknown reasons. V, J and clone size are taken as reported in that table, and D and trimming were inferred from the DNA itself. The table for this sample lists some 40,000 clones. Clones ranked in the top ten supply 0.95% to 1.5% of the sample.

The receptor was isolated from a woman aged 18-69 years with a cervical HPV16 infection that either progressed to CIN3+ or cleared (not recorded which). Sequenced input: blood buffy coat.

The CDR3 here reads CASSGPPVTEAFF. Incomplete CDR3 DNA: TGTGCCAGTAGTGGGCCGCCGGTGACTGAA. The chain links TRBV19 with TRBJ1-1; the D gene lacks a confident call. The read comes to an end 3 residues before the CDR3 does, leaving the germline J gene to fill in the end. Trimming costs V 5 bases and J 5 bases, and their ends lie 12 bases apart. The CDR3 measures 13 amino acids from cysteine to phenylalanine. Only the CDR3 bases that were read are kept: 30 of them, in frame from base 1. The germline V gene (reference sequence) supplies CDR1 LNHDA and CDR2 SQIVND.